These 27 T cell receptor beta chains were sequenced from one sample in a study of siplizumab effects on memory and regulatory T cells. Sequenced by immunoSEQ multiplex PCR; TCRdb stores in-frame clones only, minus some. The sample records about 87,000 clones, around 94% being singletons. Sequencing used non-Treg CD4+ T cells sorted from blood. The receptors come from a human donor in good health.

The rearrangement uses TRBV11-2 and TRBJ2-1; D may match TRBD1 or TRBD2 (5 bases each). CDR1 and CDR2 (germline): SGHAT, FQNNGV. This CDR3 region has 13 residues. V was pared by 5 bases and J by 5 bases, with 10 bases between. The CDR3 DNA reads TGTGCCAGCAGCCCCCAGGGAGACAATGAGCAGTTCTTC. This codes for CASSPQGDNEQFF.

The chain carries TRBV19 and TRBJ2-7; TRBD2 matches at 9 bases. With V trimmed by 6 bases and J by 1 base, 7 bases remained unmatched. The germline CDR1 and CDR2 sequences are LNHDA and SQIVND (reference sequence). The CDR3 totals 15 residues. The CDR3 coding sequence is TGTGCCAGTAGACCTTCAGCGGGAGGTTCCTACGAGCAGTACTTC. Translated: CASRPSAGGSYEQYF. Full variable domain (missing parts from reference TRBV19 and TRBJ2-7): DGGITQSPKYLFRKEGQNVTLSCEQNLNHDAMYWYRQDPGQGLRLIYYSQIVNDFQKGDIAEGYSVSREKKESFPLTVTSAQKNPTAFYLCASRPSAGGSYEQYFGPGTRLTVT.

This sequence joins TRBV30 and TRBJ2-3; 9 positions agree with TRBD2. CDR1 is GTSNPN, CDR2 SVGIG, per germline (reference sequence). The CDR3 covers 15 residues. V gave up 2 bases and J gave up 4 bases; unmatched junction bases: 7. The CDR3 is CAWSLAGGPADTQYF. The DNA of the CDR3 is TGTGCCTGGAGTTTGGCGGGAGGGCCGGCAGATACGCAGTATTTT.

The rearrangement links TRBV7-9 to TRBJ2-1; 10 bases are a match to TRBD1. This CDR3 contains 16 residues. V was pared by 7 bases and J by 0 bases, with 6 bases of the junction left unmatched. Germline CDR1 is SEHNR and CDR2 is FQNEAQ (reference sequence). DNA for the CDR3: TGTGCCAGCACCCCGGGACAGGGGAGCTCCTACAATGAGCAGTTCTTC. Translated, it gives CASTPGQGSSYNEQFF.

The table lists this clone with a few counts. The gene calls are TRBV19 and TRBJ1-1; D is ambiguous. The germline V gene encodes CDR1 LNHDA and CDR2 SQIVND (reference sequence). This CDR3 is built from 10 residues. The CDR3 DNA reads as TGTGCGGCGGGGTTCACTGAAGCTTTCTTT. Translating it yields CAAGFTEAFF.

The chain joins TRBV19 to TRBJ1-5; 7 bases are a match to TRBD1. Germline CDR1 reads LNHDA; CDR2 reads SQIVND (reference sequence). The CDR3 has 15 residues. With 3 bases clipped from V and 2 bases from J, the junction kept 4 bases outside the gene matches. This CDR3 is CASSMGRGGNQPQHF. The CDR3 DNA sequence: TGTGCCAGTAGTATGGGCAGGGGGGGCAATCAGCCCCAGCATTTT.

This clone was seen just once. V usage is TRBV6-6 and J usage is TRBJ2-2; D is unresolved. The CDR3 spans 15 residues. Trimming removed 0 bases at V and 6 bases at J, with 11 bases between. CDR1 and CDR2 (germline): MNHNY, SVGAGI (reference sequence). CDR3 protein: CASSYSMGYAGELFF. The CDR3 region has the DNA TGTGCCAGCAGTTACTCGATGGGCTATGCCGGGGAGCTGTTTTTT.

The V call is TRBV19, the J call TRBJ2-2; D ambiguous. Deletions cut 5 bases from V and 0 bases from J, with 7 bases between. Germline-derived CDR1 and CDR2 are LNHDA and SQIVND (reference sequence). The CDR3 totals 14 residues. The CDR3 sequence is CASSPPPNTGELFF. The CDR3 region has the DNA TGTGCCAGTAGTCCCCCACCGAACACCGGGGAGCTGTTTTTT.

This clone showed up just once. The rearrangement links TRBV5-1 to TRBJ2-1; D gene uncertain. Germline lookup yields CDR1 SGHRS and CDR2 YFSETQ. The V and J ends lost 4 bases and 5 bases respectively, with 19 bases between them. This CDR3 is built from 16 residues. The DNA for the CDR3 is TGCGCCAGCAGCCCTCGCCTACAGTCTGGCCACAATGAGCAGTTCTTC. It encodes CASSPRLQSGHNEQFF.

This sequence joins TRBV7-2 and TRBJ2-7, with 9 nucleotides matching TRBD2. J was trimmed by 1 base and V by 2 bases; bases with no gene match: 6. Per the germline V gene, CDR1 is SGHTA and CDR2 is FQGNSA. The CDR3 extends over 16 amino acids. In nucleotides, the CDR3 is TGTGCCAGCAGCTTATCCCTCGCGGGAGGGTCCTACGAGCAGTACTTC. This encodes CASSLSLAGGSYEQYF. Looking up the rest from reference TRBV7-2 and TRBJ2-7 gives the full variable domain: GAGVSQSPSNKVTEKGKDVELRCDPISGHTALYWYRQSLGQGLEFLIYFQGNSAPDKSGLPSDRFSAERTGGSVSTLTIQRTQQEDSAVYLCASSLSLAGGSYEQYFGPGTRLTVT.

The chain is built from TRBV18 and TRBJ2-3; 9 nucleotides match TRBD2. The CDR3 extends over 16 amino acids. The germline V gene has CDR1 KGHSH and CDR2 LQKENI. With 1 base clipped from V and 0 bases from J, the junction kept 2 bases outside the gene matches. The CDR3 DNA is TGTGCCAGCTCACCACAGGGACTAGCTAGCACAGATACGCAGTATTTT. Its translation is CASSPQGLASTDTQYF.

This clone has just one count. This sequence joins TRBV5-1 and TRBJ1-2, with TRBD1 matching over 7 bases. This CDR3 comprises 13 residues. Losses at the gene ends were 4 bases for V and 2 bases for J; bases not matched to a gene: 2. In germline, CDR1 is SGHRS, CDR2 YFSETQ. CDR3 nucleotides: TGCGCCAGCAGCGTGGGACAGAACTATGGCTACACCTTC. As protein: CASSVGQNYGYTF.

This clone was detected only once. This sequence joins TRBV9 and TRBJ1-2; D is uncertain. V was trimmed by 4 bases and J by 4 bases, leaving 20 bases between them. The CDR3 runs 16 residues. Germline values: CDR1 SGDLS, CDR2 YYNGEE. The CDR3 reads CASSPWGGLELYGYTF. CDR3 DNA: TGTGCCAGCAGCCCCTGGGGAGGGCTGGAACTCTATGGCTACACCTTC.

This chain joins TRBV11-3 and TRBJ2-7; the D gene is possibly TRBD2 (5 bases). CDR1 is SGHNT and CDR2 is YENEEA in the germline V gene. V was pared by 2 bases and J by 5 bases, with 10 bases between. The CDR3 covers 13 residues. The CDR3 nucleotides read TGTGCCAGCAGCTTAAATCCGGGGAACGAGCAGTACTTC. This codes for CASSLNPGNEQYF.

The chain uses TRBV11-1 and TRBJ2-2, with 12 bases matching TRBD1. The CDR3 sequence is 17 residues long. V shed 2 bases and J 6 bases; nucleotides not matched to a gene: 7. Germline V gene data show CDR1 as SGHAT and CDR2 as FQDESV (reference sequence). The CDR3 protein is CASSLMVGQGASGELFF. CDR3 in DNA: TGTGCCAGCAGCTTAATGGTGGGACAGGGGGCCTCCGGGGAGCTGTTTTTT.

The chain recombines TRBV5-1 with TRBJ2-3, with D perhaps matching TRBD2 (5 bases). V lost 0 bases and J 2 bases, leaving 10 bases between the germline ends. Looked up from germline, CDR1 is SGHRS and CDR2 is YFSETQ. This CDR3 comprises 15 residues. The CDR3 is CASSLGGGPTDTQYF. The CDR3 DNA reads TGCGCCAGCAGCTTGGGAGGAGGACCCACAGATACGCAGTATTTT.

The CDR3, as DNA: TGTGCCAGCCGGCTGTGGGGGGAAGAGACCCAGTACTTC. Translated, it gives CASRLWGEETQYF. The rearrangement joins TRBV27 to TRBJ2-5, with D perhaps matching TRBD2 (6 bases). Germline CDR1 is MNHEY and CDR2 is SMNVEV (reference sequence). There are 13 residues in the CDR3. V lost 8 bases, J lost 3 bases, and 13 bases lay in between.

The chain combines TRBV2 with TRBJ2-7; no reliable D call. V was trimmed by 5 bases and J by 6 bases, leaving 11 bases between them. This CDR3 has 12 amino acids. The germline gives CDR1 SNHLY, CDR2 FYNNEI. This chain's CDR3 is CASSPAISEQYF. As DNA, the CDR3 is TGTGCCAGCAGTCCGGCCATTTCCGAGCAGTACTTC.

The chain couples TRBV18 to TRBJ2-3, with 10 bases aligning to TRBD2. This CDR3 is built from 16 residues. The ends lost 3 bases at V and 2 bases at J; junction bases unmatched: 5. Per the germline V gene, CDR1 is KGHSH and CDR2 is LQKENI. This CDR3 reads CASSPLAGANTDTQYF. CDR3 nucleotide sequence: TGTGCCAGCTCACCGCTAGCGGGAGCCAACACAGATACGCAGTATTTT.

The chain is built from TRBV6-1 and TRBJ1-1; perhaps TRBD1 as D (6 bases). The CDR3 loop spans 14 amino acids. The V and J ends lost 11 bases and 4 bases respectively, with 20 bases between them. CDR1 and CDR2 (germline): MNHNS, SASEGT. The CDR3 protein is CAGSLTGLVTEAFF. In DNA, the CDR3 is TGTGCCGGATCCCTAACAGGGTTGGTCACTGAAGCTTTCTTT.

This chain joins TRBV6-1 and TRBJ2-2; D not resolved. V was trimmed by 6 bases and J by 6 bases, leaving 11 bases between them. The CDR3 consists of 13 residues. The germline V gene has CDR1 MNHNS and CDR2 SASEGT. The CDR3 here is CASRKGSAGELFF. The CDR3 DNA is TGTGCCAGCAGAAAGGGTTCGGCCGGGGAGCTGTTTTTT.

V gene TRBV10-3 combines with J gene TRBJ2-3; 9 bases map to TRBD2. Germline CDR1 ENHRY, CDR2 SYGVKD. This CDR3 is built from 13 residues. V shed 8 bases and J 6 bases; nucleotides not matched to a gene: 6. CDR3 loop: CAIAAGGPDTQYF. The CDR3 coding sequence is TGTGCCATCGCTGCGGGGGGGCCGGATACGCAGTATTTT.

This sequence joins TRBV4-1 and TRBJ2-2; D ambiguous. CDR1 and CDR2 from the germline V gene are MGHRA and YSYEKL. V was clipped by 0 bases and J by 3 bases, with 23 bases between them. This CDR3 is 20 amino acids long. CDR3 sequence (DNA): TGCGCCAGCAGCCAAGAGACCGGGCCTAGGCGCCGTATGGACACCGGGGAGCTGTTTTTT. Its protein is CASSQETGPRRRMDTGELFF.

The V gene is TRBV10-1, the J gene TRBJ1-4; D may be TRBD1 (5 bases). V was cut by 9 bases and J by 2 bases, with 13 bases left in between. The CDR3 spans 14 residues. CDR1 and CDR2 from the germline V gene are WNHNN and SYGVQD (reference sequence). The CDR3 DNA reads TGCGCCAGGCAACACCGGGACACTAATGAAAAACTGTTTTTT. Residues: CARQHRDTNEKLFF.

The chain links TRBV6-1 to TRBJ2-7; D is undetermined. The germline CDR1 and CDR2 sequences are MNHNS and SASEGT. V lost 4 bases and J 4 bases, leaving 11 bases between the germline ends. The CDR3 has 13 amino acids. CDR3 sequence (DNA): TGTGCCAGCAGTGTTTTGGACGGGTACGAGCAGTACTTC. Translation: CASSVLDGYEQYF.

The chain couples TRBV18 to TRBJ2-7, with 8 bases identical to TRBD1. This CDR3 contains 17 residues. Germline V gene sequence: CDR1 KGHSH, CDR2 LQKENI. V was clipped by 2 bases and J by 1 base; unmatched bases: 10. CDR3 nucleotide sequence: TGTGCCAGCTCACCAAGTCCAGGGGGCGGTTTGTCCTACGAGCAGTACTTC. This translates into CASSPSPGGGLSYEQYF.

This clone appeared once. Here the CDR3 DNA reads TGCGCCAGCAGCTTGACAGCCGTGGGGAATTCACCCCTCCACTTT. Amino acids: CASSLTAVGNSPLHF. V gene TRBV5-1 combines with J gene TRBJ1-6; D remains unclear. The CDR3 sequence is 15 residues long. Trimming stripped 1 base from V and 7 bases from J, with 12 bases between. Germline-derived CDR1 and CDR2 are SGHRS and YFSETQ.